One T cell receptor beta chain is described in this entry. Its matching antigen is unknown. Terminally differentiated effector memory CD45RA+ cells were excluded by CCR7 positive selection of CD45RO-negative cells. Only Caucasian adults living in Nashville, Tennessee made up the donor group. This sample is drawn from a study of shared clonotypes between healthy human individuals. The CDR3 sequence is 13 residues long. Germline V gene data show CDR1 as MNHNY and CDR2 as SVGAGI (reference sequence). Between the trimmed V and J ends, which lost 6 bases and 2 bases, there was a span of 11 bases. Here immunoSEQ multiplex PCR was the method, and the copy in TCRdb shows in-frame clones only, minus some. The sample yields about 2 million clones, approximately 94% seen once. Regarding the study as a whole: All-four-donor shared clonotypes had higher generation probabilities than non-shared clonotypes did. Larger estimated richness was generally recorded for naive subsets relative to memory subsets. Clonotype sharing among donors was expected to depend on sequencing depth.

The TCR sequence derives from a man between 18 and 29 years old in good health. Sequences were obtained from naive CD8+ T cells sorted from blood. The V and J genes are TRBV6-6 and TRBJ2-7, with D possibly TRBD1 on 5 matching bases. CDR3 loop: CASSSDSTYEQYF. CDR3 DNA: TGTGCCAGCAGCTCCGACAGCACCTACGAGCAGTACTTC.